What follows is one T cell receptor (beta chain) and its context. Which antigen it targets is not known. Per-base qualities were not stored, and no clone one base away is much larger. The data stem from a study of CD8+CD57+ T cells in acquired aplastic anemia (dated by TCRdb to 2017 to 2018). Regarding the research as a whole: On average, sorted CD4+ and CD8+ cells yielded about 3 ug of extracted DNA, with a range of about 0.19 to 30 ug. CD8+CD57+ expansion was defined as a frequency above the mean frequency observed in healthy subjects. The study at large found these results: Although some 28 CD8+ CDR3 sequences were shared by patients and controls, these sequences appeared highly expressed in patients and within the immunodominant clones of patients. No significant difference in CD8+ Simpson's diversity was found between patients and healthy controls (P=0.060).

Genomic DNA served as template for TCR beta VDJ combination and CDR3 sequence profiling. TCR repertoire sequencing was run on an Illumina HiSeq 2000. The authors' analysis ran thus. Repertoire assessment relied on Simpson's diversity index, CDR3 size and DJ length profiles, and TRBV/TRBJ rearrangement plots. Whichever DNA sequence was most abundant in the deep sequencing data was defined as the immunodominant clone. CDR3 amino acid sequences were screened for sharing across subjects and compared with published repertoires and the VDJdb database. Clones were called with MiXCR by TCRdb after fastp trimmed the public reads at Q25, and only in-frame beta chains were retained. Rows matching on CDR3 protein sequence are summarized as one entry with the most common DNA and genes. The authors' filters were not applied to this entry. This sample is represented by around 210,000 distinct CDR3 sequences; about 60% of them were singletons. The leading ten clones occupy around 58% of the sample.

Relative to germline, V is missing 8 bases and J is missing 7 bases, with 17 bases of the junction outside any gene match. From a lookup of the germline V gene, CDR1 and CDR2 are SQVTM and ANQGSEA. The CDR3 goes from the cysteine to the phenylalanine over 15 residues. The CDR3 DNA has 45 bases and is translated from base 1. The patients picked for sequencing were ones in whom flow cytometry had shown an expansion of CD8+CD57+ cells. Every patient had a diagnosis of severe acquired aplastic anemia based on International Study of Aplastic Anemia and Agranulocytosis and Camitta criteria. No therapy had been received by the patients at the time of blood sampling. The study deep-sequenced TCR repertoires of sorted CD4+ and CD8+ blood T cells from severe aplastic anemia patients and healthy subjects. Patients were enrolled under clinicaltrials.gov protocols 00001620, 01623167, 00001397, 00071045, 00081523 and 00961064 in the USA. Ficoll-Paque density gradient centrifugation was used to isolate peripheral blood mononuclear cells. Before DNA extraction, CD4+ and CD8+ T cells were sorted by FACS or by magnetic beads.

The source material was sorted CD4+, CD8+, or CD8+CD57+ T cells (not recorded which) from PBMCs. This TCR was sampled from a human donor with aplastic anemia. The sequence joins TRBV29-1 to TRBJ2-1; 7 central nucleotides agree with TRBD1. The DNA sequence is as follows: TGCAGCCACGGGCGGACAGGTGGGTTTGTAAATGAGCAGTTCTTC. This is translated as CSHGRTGGFVNEQFF.